The 29 T cell receptor beta chains below were found in one sample sequenced in a study of CD8+CD57+ T cells in acquired aplastic anemia. Template material for TCR beta VDJ and CDR3 profiling consisted of genomic DNA. TCRdb fed the reads into MiXCR, producing one record per CDR3 protein. The sample holds just over 400,000 distinct CDR3 sequences, 65% to 75% seen once. The sequenced sample consisted of sorted CD4+, CD8+, or CD8+CD57+ T cells (not recorded which) from PBMCs. The source of these receptors is a human donor in good health, serving as a control.

The V gene is TRBV5-6, the J gene TRBJ2-7; 8 bases are a match to TRBD1. Trimming at V came to 7 bases and at J to 0 bases, leaving 6 bases not matched to a gene. The CDR3 loop spans 14 amino acids. The germline CDR1 and CDR2 sequences are SGHDT and YYEEEE. The CDR3 loop reads CASGGQGLSYEQYF. In nucleotides, the CDR3 is TGTGCCAGCGGAGGACAGGGCCTCTCCTACGAGCAGTACTTC.

This clonotype appeared many times. The rearrangement joins TRBV9 to TRBJ2-1; the D gene is possibly TRBD1 (6 bases). In germline, CDR1 is SGDLS, CDR2 YYNGEE. With 1 base removed from V and 3 bases from J, the gap between germline ends came to 17 bases. This CDR3 has 17 residues. The CDR3 nucleotides read TGTGCCAGCAGCGTAAAGGGGGATGACTACTACTACAATGAGCAGTTCTTC. It translates to CASSVKGDDYYYNEQFF. Drawing the rest from reference TRBV9 and TRBJ2-1, the complete variable domain is DSGVTQTPKHLITATGQRVTLRCSPRSGDLSVYWYQQSLDQGLQFLIQYYNGEERAKGNILERFSAQQFPDLHSELNLSSLELGDSALYFCASSVKGDDYYYNEQFFGPGTRLTVL.

J is TRBJ1-4 and V is TRBV6-6; 8 bases align to TRBD1. Germline lookup yields CDR1 MNHNY and CDR2 SVGAGI (reference sequence). J was trimmed by 8 bases and V by 5 bases; bases with no gene match: 7. The CDR3 length is 14 residues. The CDR3 here is CASSRTGRREKLFF. DNA for the CDR3: TGTGCCAGCAGTAGGACAGGGAGGAGAGAAAAACTGTTTTTT.

This chain uses TRBV11-2 with TRBJ2-7, with D perhaps TRBD1 (5 bases). Germline CDR1 reads SGHAT; CDR2 reads FQNNGV. Trimming shortened V by 1 base and J by 2 bases, and 9 bases separated the two germline ends. The CDR3 sequence is 14 residues long. The CDR3 here is CASSLARAAYEQYF. The CDR3 coding sequence is TGTGCCAGCAGCTTAGCCAGGGCCGCCTACGAGCAGTACTTC.

A single count supports this clonotype. The germline gene is not matched at one end of the junction; a read error may be the cause. The chain couples TRBV7-2 to TRBJ1-5; a possible D gene is TRBD1 (5 bases). This CDR3 comprises 13 residues. CDR1 and CDR2 (germline): SGHTA, FQGNSA. The CDR3 region has the DNA TGTGCCAGCAGCCGAGATAGGGGTAGTCCCCCGAATTTC. It codes for CASSRDRGSPPNF.

This chain links TRBV25-1 with TRBJ2-5; 7 nucleotides line up with TRBD2. The J call is uncertain, as TRBJ2-7 better fits the DNA end. The length of the CDR3 is 15 residues. The germline V gene has CDR1 MGHDK and CDR2 SYGVNS. CDR3 region: CASSAAGGGGDEQYF. The CDR3 nucleotides are TGTGCCAGCAGTGCAGCAGGCGGGGGTGGTGACGAGCAGTACTTC.

This clonotype was recorded at least ten times. J is TRBJ2-1 and V is TRBV4-3, with 11 positions matching TRBD2. Germline V gives CDR1 LGHNA, CDR2 YSLEER. The ends lost 1 base at V and 7 bases at J; junction bases unmatched: 6. This CDR3 spans 16 amino acids. The CDR3 reads CASSQVGTSGLNEQFF. In nucleotides, the CDR3 is TGCGCCAGCAGCCAAGTAGGGACTAGCGGATTAAATGAGCAGTTCTTC.

Turning to this clonotype: The junction and the germline gene differ at one end; a read error may be behind it. The genes are TRBV7-9 and TRBJ1-1, with a weak D call TRBD1 (6 bases). Germline CDR1 SEHNR, CDR2 FQNEAQ (reference sequence). The CDR3 loop spans 14 amino acids. This CDR3 reads CASSPETGLNQPQF. As DNA, the CDR3 is TGTGCCAGCAGCCCGGAGACAGGCCTAAATCAGCCCCAGTTT.

The J gene is TRBJ2-1, the V gene TRBV6-1; no clear D gene. With 2 bases removed from V and 5 bases from J, the gap between germline ends came to 4 bases. Germline CDR1 and CDR2: MNHNS and SASEGT. The CDR3 totals 12 residues. CDR3 sequence reads: CASSERNNEQFF. As DNA, the CDR3 is TGTGCCAGCAGTGAACGCAACAATGAGCAGTTCTTC.

The chain couples TRBV18 to TRBJ2-1, with 11 bases that match TRBD2. J was trimmed by 4 bases and V by 2 bases; bases with no gene match: 4. This CDR3 is built from 16 residues. Looked up from germline, CDR1 is KGHSH and CDR2 is LQKENI. CDR3 protein: CASSPKTSGIYNEQFF. The CDR3 DNA is TGTGCCAGCTCACCAAAGACTAGCGGGATATACAATGAGCAGTTCTTC.

The chain couples TRBV7-8 to TRBJ1-2; D uncertain. V lost 5 bases and J 12 bases, leaving 19 bases between the germline ends. CDR3 size: 13 residues. Germline V gene lookup returns CDR1 SGHVS and CDR2 FQNEAQ. As DNA, the CDR3 is TGTGCCAGCAGCGGCACCGCGGGAGAGACCCACACCTTC. It yields the protein CASSGTAGETHTF.

At least ten counts were recorded for this clonotype. V usage is TRBV6-5 and J usage is TRBJ2-6; D ambiguous. V was trimmed by 0 bases and J by 1 base, leaving 7 bases between them. CDR3 length: 16 residues. Germline V gives CDR1 MNHEY, CDR2 SVGAGI. This CDR3 is CASSYSSGSGANVLTF. The CDR3 DNA reads TGTGCCAGCAGTTACTCTTCCGGGTCTGGGGCCAACGTCCTGACTTTC.

On this clonotype: A read error may account for a junction end that differs from germline. This chain joins TRBV7-2 and TRBJ2-5, with a weak D call TRBD1 (5 bases). Germline loops: CDR1 SGHTA, CDR2 FQGNSA. CDR3 size: 15 residues. CDR3 protein: CASSLSRQTQEAQYF. The CDR3 coding sequence is TGTGCCAGCAGCTTGTCAAGACAGACCCAAGAGGCCCAGTACTTC. The full variable domain, with the rest looked up from reference TRBV7-2 and TRBJ2-5, is GAGVSQSPSNKVTEKGKDVELRCDPISGHTALYWYRQSLGQGLEFLIYFQGNSAPDKSGLPSDRFSAERTGGSVSTLTIQRTQQEDSAVYLCASSLSRQTQEAQYFGPGTRLLVL.

This sequence joins TRBV20-1 and TRBJ1-1, with 8 bases lining up with TRBD1. This CDR3 has 14 residues. CDR1 is DFQATT, CDR2 SNEGSKA, per germline (reference sequence). V shed 3 bases, J shed 3 bases, and the junction held 6 bases outside the gene matches. CDR3 coding DNA: TGCAGTGCTAGCCTAACAGGGGGGGACACTGAAGCTTTCTTT. Its translation: CSASLTGGDTEAFF.

This clonotype was counted once. The V call is TRBV10-3, the J call TRBJ1-5; TRBD1 aligns across 10 bases. Looked up from germline, CDR1 is ENHRY and CDR2 is SYGVKD. The CDR3 totals 19 residues. V was clipped by 3 bases and J by 6 bases; unmatched bases: 17. CDR3 sequence reads: CAISDPAGTGEFGSQPQHF. DNA for the CDR3: TGTGCCATCAGTGATCCCGCCGGGACAGGGGAATTCGGATCTCAGCCCCAGCATTTT.

The V and J genes are TRBV12-3 or TRBV12-4 and TRBJ2-1; 7 nucleotides agree with TRBD1. V shed 7 bases and J 9 bases; nucleotides not matched to a gene: 3. There are 11 residues in the CDR3. CDR3 nucleotide sequence: TGTGCCAGCAACCACAGGGGTGAGCAGTTCTTC. It codes for CASNHRGEQFF.

The chain carries TRBV5-1 and TRBJ1-2; D is unclear. V was trimmed by 0 bases and J by 8 bases, leaving 11 bases between them. This CDR3 has 13 residues. Per germline, CDR1 SGHRS and CDR2 YFSETQ. DNA for the CDR3: TGCGCCAGCAGCTTGGAGGGCAGGCGCGGCTACACCTTC. Translated: CASSLEGRRGYTF. Variable domain in full (rest from reference TRBV5-1 and TRBJ1-2): KAGVTQTPRYLIKTRGQQVTLSCSPISGHRSVSWYQQTPGQGLQFLFEYFSETQRNKGNFPGRFSGRQFSNSRSEMNVSTLELGDSALYLCASSLEGRRGYTFGSGTRLTVV.

The V and J genes are TRBV12-3 or TRBV12-4 and TRBJ2-7, with D possibly called TRBD1 or TRBD2 (5 bases each). With 5 bases removed from V and 2 bases from J, the gap between germline ends came to 13 bases. The CDR3 totals 14 residues. CDR3 sequence: CASSPGTATYEQYF. Written as DNA, the CDR3 is TGTGCCAGCAGTCCCGGGACCGCGACCTACGAGCAGTACTTC.

J is TRBJ2-3 and V is TRBV7-6, with D tentatively TRBD1 (6 bases). The CDR3 is made up of 13 amino acids. Per the germline V gene, CDR1 is SGHVS and CDR2 is FNYEAQ. V was shortened by 5 bases and J by 3 bases, with 9 bases between the two germline ends. The CDR3 sequence: CASSKGQTDTQYF. CDR3 coding DNA: TGTGCCAGCAGCAAGGGACAAACAGATACGCAGTATTTT.

This clonotype was detected a few times. One end of the junction varies from germline; a read error may be responsible. This chain joins TRBV10-3 and TRBJ1-1; D is ambiguous. The length of the CDR3 is 10 residues. Germline CDR1 is ENHRY and CDR2 is SYGVKD. The CDR3 nucleotides are TGTGCCAGCAGTGGTGGTGAAGCTTTCTTT. Translated, it gives CASSGGEAFF.

The genes are TRBV9 and TRBJ1-2; 7 bases agree with TRBD1. This CDR3 region has 15 residues. Losses at the gene ends were 3 bases for V and 4 bases for J; bases not matched to a gene: 9. Per germline, CDR1 SGDLS and CDR2 YYNGEE. CDR3 loop: CASSARDRVSYGYTF. The DNA for the CDR3 is TGTGCCAGCAGCGCCCGGGACAGAGTCTCCTATGGCTACACCTTC.

A word on this clonotype: The limits of the CDR3 on the DNA are not certain, so only TCRdb's listed CDR3 is given. The V and J genes are TRBV9 and TRBJ1-3; the table's D call, TRBD1, was not checked against the DNA. The CDR3 region is 15 residues in length, termini included. Germline-derived CDR1 and CDR2 are SGDLS and YYNGEE. This CDR3 reads CASSRTGWGEQYFGF.

With regard to this clonotype: This CDR3 fails to terminate in the conserved phenylalanine or tryptophan, so it likely reflects a read error. The DNA is left out, because the CDR3 cannot be placed on it with certainty; the CDR3 is given as TCRdb lists it. V gene TRBV2 combines with J gene TRBJ2-1; TRBD1 is the table's D call and was not checked against the DNA. The CDR3 adds up to 15 amino acids, both ends counted. Germline CDR1 is SNHLY and CDR2 is FYNNEI. This CDR3 reads CASKSRTGSRQYFVP.

Ten or more counts support this clonotype. The J gene is TRBJ1-2, the V gene TRBV4-1; D may be TRBD1 (5 bases). V lost 2 bases and J lost 3, with 13 bases in between. The CDR3 extends over 15 amino acids. Germline assignment: CDR1 MGHRA and CDR2 YSYEKL. The CDR3 DNA follows: TGCGCCAGCAGCCAATATGGGTGGGGGGACTATGGCTACACCTTC. It codes for CASSQYGWGDYGYTF.

This clonotype has at least ten counts. The chain is built from TRBV5-1 and TRBJ1-3; D gene uncertain. V lost 3 bases, J lost 4 bases, and 14 bases lay in between. CDR3 length: 15 amino acids. Germline CDR1 reads SGHRS; CDR2 reads YFSETQ. CDR3 nucleotide sequence: TGCGCCAGCAGCTCCGGCATGGATGGGGGAAACACCATATATTTT. This sequence encodes CASSSGMDGGNTIYF.

Turning to this clonotype: A read error may account for a junction end that differs from germline. Here the CDR3 reads CASSSQGGSYEEFF. CDR3 coding DNA: TGTGCCAGTAGCTCCCAAGGGGGATCGTACGAGGAGTTCTTC. V is TRBV7-2 and J is TRBJ2-1, with a tentative D call TRBD1 (6 bases). The CDR3 loop spans 14 amino acids. Per the germline V gene, CDR1 is SGHTA and CDR2 is FQGNSA.

This chain joins TRBV7-3 and TRBJ1-6; 9 nucleotides match TRBD1. Germline V gene lookup returns CDR1 SGHTA and CDR2 FQGTGA. This CDR3 is 15 amino acids long. J was trimmed by 10 bases and V by 4 bases; bases with no gene match: 8. The CDR3 region is CASSSTGGEGSPLHF. The CDR3 DNA is TGTGCCAGCAGCTCAACAGGGGGCGAAGGATCACCCCTCCACTTT.

As for this clonotype: No conserved phenylalanine or tryptophan ends this CDR3, so it is likely a read error. The DNA is omitted, as the CDR3 cannot be located on it reliably, and the CDR3 follows TCRdb's listing. The rearrangement links TRBV7-2 to TRBJ1-5. The CDR3 is 13 residues long, ends included. Germline CDR1 SGHTA, CDR2 FQGNSA. CDR3 sequence: CASSFRSDHQHQL.

This clonotype was counted once. A much larger clone differs by one base, so this may be a read error. The CDR3 does not end in the conserved phenylalanine or tryptophan, so this is likely a read error. This chain links TRBV6-1 with TRBJ1-4, with D unclear. Trimming stripped 5 bases from V and 12 bases from J, with 16 bases between. The germline CDR1 and CDR2 sequences are MNHNS and SASEGT. CDR3 size: 13 residues. The CDR3 DNA reads as TGTGCCAGCAGTTATGCCTCTACCGGGGAACTGTTTGTT. As protein: CASSYASTGELFV.